The clone carrying this T cell receptor beta chain was detected only a few times. These data belong to a study of regulatory T cells in long-lasting Graves disease. Time point denoted: persistent/refractory GD, antithyroid drugs over 5 years with positive TRAb. PBMC RNA was the source of the TCR library. Building of the TCR beta libraries involved iRepertoire HTBI primers and Arm-PCR of CDR3 regions. TCRdb independently ran MiXCR on the multiplex PCR reads; one entry per CDR3 protein. The sample records 700,000 or so distinct CDR3 sequences, about 32% being singletons. The sequence was collected from a female donor with Graves disease. The sequenced sample was peripheral blood mononuclear cells (PBMCs), obtained when the disease was refractory, from a patient treated with antithyroid drugs.

The CDR3 sequence: CASSVASGNSYEQYF. The DNA of the CDR3 is TGTGCCAGCAGCGTTGCTAGCGGTAACTCCTACGAGCAGTACTTC. V is TRBV9 and J is TRBJ2-7, with 7 bases that match TRBD2. The CDR3 consists of 15 residues. Germline-derived CDR1 and CDR2 are SGDLS and YYNGEE. Unmatched junction bases numbered 5, after V lost 2 bases and J lost 0 bases.